Shown below are 23 T cell receptor beta chains from a single sample sequenced in a study of beta chain features in type 1 diabetes. Study-level points and caveats: In every one of the four CD4+ subsets, TCRB CDR3s were moderately but significantly shorter in Type 1 diabetes patients.

Isolated RNA was reverse transcribed in full, so expressed TCRB transcripts were sequenced. Sequencing was performed with immunoSEQ multiplex PCR; in TCRdb, only in-frame clones are kept and a portion is missing. Of over 150,000 clones listed, less than 9.5% are singletons. No antigen is known for these receptors. The sample comprised central memory CD4+ T cells from blood. Source of these receptors: a woman between 40 and 50 years old with type 1 diabetes.

The chain combines TRBV7-9 with TRBJ2-5; TRBD1 might be the D (5 bases). V lost 5 bases and J lost 1, with 17 bases in between. Germline loops: CDR1 SEHNR, CDR2 FQNEAQ (reference sequence). The CDR3 is 16 residues long. The CDR3 region is CASSERNRMGQETQYF. CDR3 in DNA: TGTGCCAGCAGCGAACGAAACAGGATGGGCCAAGAGACCCAGTACTTC.

This clone was seen a handful of times. The V gene is TRBV15, the J gene TRBJ2-5; maybe TRBD1 (7 bases). There are 15 residues in the CDR3. The germline V and J ends were trimmed by 3 bases and 1 base, with 12 bases remaining between them. In germline, CDR1 is LNHNV, CDR2 YYDKDF (reference sequence). The CDR3 DNA sequence: TGTGCCACCAGCAGGAGGGGGGACAGCCAAGAGACCCAGTACTTC. Its protein is CATSRRGDSQETQYF.

V gene TRBV4-3 combines with J gene TRBJ2-3, with 9 bases that match TRBD2. V lost 0 bases, J lost 4 bases, and 8 bases stayed unmatched. Looked up from germline, CDR1 is LGHNA and CDR2 is YSLEER. The CDR3 is 17 amino acids. CDR3 loop: CASSQDPSGRLSDTQYF. Here the CDR3 DNA reads TGCGCCAGCAGCCAAGATCCCAGCGGGAGGTTGTCAGATACGCAGTATTTT.

This clone has a handful of counts. This chain links TRBV11-2 with TRBJ2-1; D possibly corresponds to TRBD2 (5 bases). V lost 1 base to trimming and J lost 0 bases, with 19 bases between them. The germline V gene has CDR1 SGHAT and CDR2 FQNNGV. The CDR3 length is 19 residues. CDR3 coding DNA: TGTGCCAGCAGCTTAGGGGGTTTGACTATCCTTACCTCCTACAATGAGCAGTTCTTC. Amino acid sequence: CASSLGGLTILTSYNEQFF. Based on the CDR3 plus reference TRBV11-2 and TRBJ2-1, the full variable domain is EAGVAQSPRYKIIEKRQSVAFWCNPISGHATLYWYQQILGQGPKLLIQFQNNGVVDDSQLPKDRFSAERLKGVDSTLKIQPAKLEDSAVYLCASSLGGLTILTSYNEQFFGPGTRLTVL.

This clone was counted between two and nine times. The chain is built from TRBV19 and TRBJ1-1, with TRBD1 matching 8 bases. Per the germline V gene, CDR1 is LNHDA and CDR2 is SQIVND (reference sequence). CDR3 size: 14 residues. Trimming removed 3 bases from V and 5 bases from J; junction bases left unmatched: 5. CDR3 loop: CASSIIGQGTEAFF. DNA of the CDR3: TGTGCCAGTAGTATTATTGGACAGGGAACTGAAGCTTTCTTT.

In this sample, this clone turned up a few times. This chain uses TRBV30 with TRBJ2-1; 7 positions match TRBD2. The CDR3 length is 15 residues. Trimming removed 0 bases from V and 5 bases from J; junction bases left unmatched: 7. The germline V gene has CDR1 GTSNPN and CDR2 SVGIG (reference sequence). The CDR3 nucleotides read TGTGCCTGGAGTGTCTCGGGAGGCCCAAACAATGAGCAGTTCTTC. It encodes CAWSVSGGPNNEQFF.

In nucleotides, the CDR3 is TGCGCCAGCAGCCCTCAGATGAACACTGAAGCTTTCTTT. Residues: CASSPQMNTEAFF. The chain joins TRBV4-1 to TRBJ1-1, with D hard to call. V gave up 4 bases and J gave up 0 bases, with 6 bases separating them. The CDR3 loop spans 13 amino acids. Germline CDR1 MGHRA, CDR2 YSYEKL.

This clone occurred a few times. The V call is TRBV9, the J call TRBJ2-5; the D gene is possibly TRBD2 (7 bases). In germline, CDR1 is SGDLS, CDR2 YYNGEE. V lost 0 bases and J lost 5, with 14 bases in between. The CDR3 is 15 residues long. The CDR3 nucleotides read TGTGCCAGCAGCGTAGAAGGGGGGGCGAGGGAGACCCAGTACTTC. Amino acids: CASSVEGGARETQYF.

The chain is built from TRBV19 and TRBJ2-6; tentatively, D is TRBD1 (5 bases). Germline CDR1 LNHDA, CDR2 SQIVND (reference sequence). V lost 3 bases to trimming and J lost 2 bases, with 8 bases between them. The CDR3 has 15 residues. The CDR3 here is CASSITGAGANVLTF. DNA of the CDR3: TGTGCCAGTAGTATCACAGGCGCTGGGGCCAACGTCCTGACTTTC.

The CDR3 loop reads CASSSHGGGNTEAFF. CDR3 nucleotides: TGTGCCAGCAGCAGTCATGGGGGGGGGAACACTGAAGCTTTCTTT. The rearrangement links TRBV28 to TRBJ1-1; possible D gene TRBD1, 5 bases. Germline-derived CDR1 and CDR2 are MDHEN and SYDVKM. The CDR3 sequence is 15 residues long. With 6 bases removed from V and 1 base from J, the gap between germline ends came to 15 bases.

This clone was picked up a small number of times. V is TRBV18 and J is TRBJ1-1; D is unresolved. The V gene lost 2 bases and the J gene lost 4 bases, with 5 bases spanning the gap. The CDR3 is 12 amino acids. Germline CDR1 and CDR2: KGHSH and LQKENI. Here the CDR3 reads CASSPGLTEAFF. In DNA, the CDR3 is TGTGCCAGCTCACCAGGGCTCACTGAAGCTTTCTTT.

The chain uses TRBV5-4 and TRBJ2-1; TRBD2 might be the D (7 bases). Germline values: CDR1 SGHNT, CDR2 YYREEE (reference sequence). The CDR3 sequence is 14 residues long. The V gene lost 4 bases and the J gene lost 4 bases, with 12 bases spanning the gap. In DNA, the CDR3 is TGTGCCAGCAGCCCGGGGGGCCGATACAATGAGCAGTTCTTC. Translating it yields CASSPGGRYNEQFF.

The chain joins TRBV7-9 to TRBJ1-1, with unresolved D. This CDR3 contains 13 residues. The germline V gene has CDR1 SEHNR and CDR2 FQNEAQ (reference sequence). Between the trimmed V and J ends, which lost 3 bases and 1 base, there was a span of 6 bases. CDR3 loop: CASSFVANTEAFF. The DNA for the CDR3 is TGTGCCAGCAGCTTTGTGGCGAACACTGAAGCTTTCTTT.

J is TRBJ2-5 and V is TRBV7-8; 8 bases match TRBD2. CDR1 and CDR2 from the germline V gene are SGHVS and FQNEAQ. V trimming: 2 bases; J trimming: 6 bases; junction bases outside the gene matches: 8. The CDR3 has 15 amino acids. In DNA form, the CDR3 reads TGTGCCAGCAGCTTACTCGGGGGGGCCGCGAAGACCCAGTACTTC. Translating gives CASSLLGGAAKTQYF.

J is TRBJ1-1 and V is TRBV6-5; no clear D. V lost 10 bases, J lost 4 bases, and 19 bases lay in between. The germline V gene encodes CDR1 MNHEY and CDR2 SVGAGI. This CDR3 has 14 amino acids. The CDR3 nucleotides read TGTGCCACCCTGGGTGGAGTCGAGGCCACTGAAGCTTTCTTT. It codes for CATLGGVEATEAFF.

This chain uses TRBV7-7 with TRBJ2-2; possible D gene TRBD1, 5 bases. Trimming stripped 4 bases from V and 4 bases from J, with 10 bases between. The germline V gene encodes CDR1 SSHAT and CDR2 FNYEAQ (reference sequence). The CDR3 is 14 amino acids. CDR3 loop: CASSSTVSTGELFF. The CDR3 coding sequence is TGTGCCAGCAGCTCGACAGTTAGCACCGGGGAGCTGTTTTTT.

This clone was picked up a small number of times. The chain uses TRBV28 and TRBJ2-7; TRBD2 matches 10 bases. The germline V gene encodes CDR1 MDHEN and CDR2 SYDVKM. The J segment lost 2 bases and the V segment lost 5 bases, leaving 6 bases of the junction unmatched. There are 15 residues in the CDR3. CDR3 bases: TGTGCCAGCAGTCCCGGACTAGCGGCAACCTACGAGCAGTACTTC. The encoded protein is CASSPGLAATYEQYF.

The CDR3 DNA reads TGTGCCAGCAGGTCCATACAGGGTAAGAATCAGCCCCAGCATTTT. Translation: CASRSIQGKNQPQHF. The J gene is TRBJ1-5, the V gene TRBV7-3; D is possibly TRBD1 (6 bases). Germline V lookup: CDR1 SGHTA, CDR2 FQGTGA. There are 15 residues in the CDR3. V dropped 6 bases and J dropped 4 bases, with 16 bases sitting between them. Drawing the rest from reference TRBV7-3 and TRBJ1-5, the complete variable domain is GAGVSQTPSNKVTEKGKYVELRCDPISGHTALYWYRQSLGQGPEFLIYFQGTGAADDSGLPNDRFFAVRPEGSVSTLKIQRTERGDSAVYLCASRSIQGKNQPQHFGDGTRLSIL.

V usage is TRBV28 and J usage is TRBJ1-2; D not certain. Deletions cut 7 bases from V and 0 bases from J, with 18 bases between. CDR1 and CDR2 (germline): MDHEN, SYDVKM. The CDR3 is made up of 16 amino acids. This CDR3 is CASTPGGVGANYGYTF. CDR3 DNA: TGTGCCAGCACCCCGGGCGGGGTTGGGGCTAACTATGGCTACACCTTC.

V gene TRBV2 combines with J gene TRBJ1-6; 7 positions agree with TRBD1. The ends lost 7 bases at V and 10 bases at J; junction bases unmatched: 13. CDR1 and CDR2 from the germline V gene are SNHLY and FYNNEI. This CDR3 is 15 amino acids long. The CDR3 sequence: CASTDGTDRVSPLHF. Written as DNA, the CDR3 is TGTGCCAGCACGGACGGGACAGACCGCGTCTCACCCCTCCACTTT.

This clone was detected only a few times. The chain links TRBV5-1 to TRBJ2-2; 10 nucleotides line up with TRBD1. Germline CDR1 and CDR2: SGHRS and YFSETQ. J was trimmed by 6 bases and V by 1 base; bases with no gene match: 3. The CDR3 contains 15 residues. CDR3 coding DNA: TGCGCCAGCAGCTTGCTAGGACAGGGGGCCGGGGAGCTGTTTTTT. It encodes CASSLLGQGAGELFF.

This clone has only a few counts. Other DNA sequences within the sample encode an identical CDR3. V is TRBV30 and J is TRBJ2-7; 11 bases are a match to TRBD2. Germline V lookup: CDR1 GTSNPN, CDR2 SVGIG (reference sequence). Unmatched junction bases numbered 0, after V lost 3 bases and J lost 2 bases. This CDR3 is built from 13 residues. CDR3 nucleotide sequence: TGTGCCTGGAGACTAGCGGGGGCCTACGAGCAGTACTTC. Its translation is CAWRLAGAYEQYF.

This clone was detected a few times. CDR3 sequence (DNA): TGTGCCAGCAGAGCCGGGACAGGCTTTGGGACCCAGTACTTC. This translates into CASRAGTGFGTQYF. This chain links TRBV6-6 with TRBJ2-5; 8 bases line up with TRBD1. Trimming at V came to 6 bases and at J to 7 bases, leaving 10 bases not matched to a gene. CDR3 size: 14 residues. CDR1 and CDR2 (germline): MNHNY, SVGAGI (reference sequence).